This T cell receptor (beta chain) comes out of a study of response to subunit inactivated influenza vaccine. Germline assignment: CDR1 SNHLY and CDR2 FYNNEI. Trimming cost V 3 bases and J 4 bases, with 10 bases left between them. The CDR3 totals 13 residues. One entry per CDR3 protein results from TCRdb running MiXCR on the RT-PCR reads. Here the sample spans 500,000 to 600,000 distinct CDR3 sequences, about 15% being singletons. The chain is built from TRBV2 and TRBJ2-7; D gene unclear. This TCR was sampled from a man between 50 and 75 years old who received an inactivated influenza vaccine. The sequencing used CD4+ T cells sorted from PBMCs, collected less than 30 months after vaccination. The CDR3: CASSDGRVYEQYF. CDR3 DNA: TGTGCCAGCAGTGACGGAAGGGTTTACGAGCAGTACTTC.